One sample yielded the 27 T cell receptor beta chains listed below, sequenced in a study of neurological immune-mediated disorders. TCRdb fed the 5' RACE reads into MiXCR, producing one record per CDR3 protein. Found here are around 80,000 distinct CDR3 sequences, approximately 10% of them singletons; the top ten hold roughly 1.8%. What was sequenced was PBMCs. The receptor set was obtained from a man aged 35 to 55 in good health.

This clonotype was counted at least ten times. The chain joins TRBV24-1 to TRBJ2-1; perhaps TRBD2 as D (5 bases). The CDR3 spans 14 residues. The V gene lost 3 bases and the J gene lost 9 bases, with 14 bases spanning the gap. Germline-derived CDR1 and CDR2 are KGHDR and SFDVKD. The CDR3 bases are TGTGCCACCAGTGATCTGTCAGGACTGGGTGAGCAGTTCTTC. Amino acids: CATSDLSGLGEQFF.

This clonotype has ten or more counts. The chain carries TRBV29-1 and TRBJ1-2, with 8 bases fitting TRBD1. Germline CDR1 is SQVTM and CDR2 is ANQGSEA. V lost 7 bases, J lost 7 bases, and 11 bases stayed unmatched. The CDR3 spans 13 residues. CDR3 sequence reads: CSGRTGLKGGYTF. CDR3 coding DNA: TGCAGCGGCCGGACAGGGCTTAAAGGTGGCTACACCTTC.

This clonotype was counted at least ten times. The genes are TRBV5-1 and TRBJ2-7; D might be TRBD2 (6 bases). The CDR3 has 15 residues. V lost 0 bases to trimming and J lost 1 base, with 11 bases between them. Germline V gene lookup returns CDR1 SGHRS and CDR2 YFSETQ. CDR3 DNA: TGCGCCAGCAGCTTGGATGGAGGGCTGTCCTACGAGCAGTACTTC. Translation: CASSLDGGLSYEQYF.

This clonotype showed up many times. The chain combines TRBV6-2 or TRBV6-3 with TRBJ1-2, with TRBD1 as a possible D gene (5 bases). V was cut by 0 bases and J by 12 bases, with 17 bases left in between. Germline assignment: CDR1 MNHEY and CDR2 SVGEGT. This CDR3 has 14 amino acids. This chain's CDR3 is CASSYSRARVVDTF. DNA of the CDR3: TGTGCCAGCAGTTACTCGAGGGCCAGGGTTGTGGACACCTTC.

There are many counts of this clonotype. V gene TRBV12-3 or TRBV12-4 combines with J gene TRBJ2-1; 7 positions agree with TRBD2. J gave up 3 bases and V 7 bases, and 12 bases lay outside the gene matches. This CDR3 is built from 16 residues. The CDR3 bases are TGTGCCAGCACCCCCGGGGGGAGGGCCTTCTACAATGAGCAGTTCTTC. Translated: CASTPGGRAFYNEQFF.

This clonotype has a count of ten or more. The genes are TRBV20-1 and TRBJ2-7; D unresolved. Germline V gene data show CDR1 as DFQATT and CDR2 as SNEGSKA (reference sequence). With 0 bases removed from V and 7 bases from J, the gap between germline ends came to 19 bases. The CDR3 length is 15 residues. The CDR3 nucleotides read TGCAGTGCTAGAGACGGTGATGGTAGTGGGGAAGAGCAGTACTTC. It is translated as CSARDGDGSGEEQYF.

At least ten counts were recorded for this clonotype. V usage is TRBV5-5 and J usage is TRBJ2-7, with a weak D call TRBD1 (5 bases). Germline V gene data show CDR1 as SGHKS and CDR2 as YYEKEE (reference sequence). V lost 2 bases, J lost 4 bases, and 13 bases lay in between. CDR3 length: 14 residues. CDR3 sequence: CASSFIDSVYEQYF. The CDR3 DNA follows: TGTGCCAGCAGCTTCATCGACAGCGTATACGAGCAGTACTTC. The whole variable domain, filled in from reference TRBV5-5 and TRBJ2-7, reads DAGVTQSPTHLIKTRGQQVTLRCSPISGHKSVSWYQQVLGQGPQFIFQYYEKEERGRGNFPDRFSARQFPNYSSELNVNALLLGDSALYLCASSFIDSVYEQYFGPGTRLTVT.

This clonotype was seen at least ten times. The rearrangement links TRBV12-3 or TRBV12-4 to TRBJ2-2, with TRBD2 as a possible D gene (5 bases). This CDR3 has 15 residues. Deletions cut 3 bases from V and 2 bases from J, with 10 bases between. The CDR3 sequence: CASSLLAPNTGELFF. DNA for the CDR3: TGTGCCAGCAGTTTGCTAGCCCCCAACACCGGGGAGCTGTTTTTT.

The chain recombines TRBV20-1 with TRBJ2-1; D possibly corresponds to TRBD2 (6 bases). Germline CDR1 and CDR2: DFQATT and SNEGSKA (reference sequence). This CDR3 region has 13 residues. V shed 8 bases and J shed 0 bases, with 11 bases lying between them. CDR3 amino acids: CSWGGYSYNEQFF. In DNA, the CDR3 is TGCAGTTGGGGAGGCTACTCCTACAATGAGCAGTTCTTC.

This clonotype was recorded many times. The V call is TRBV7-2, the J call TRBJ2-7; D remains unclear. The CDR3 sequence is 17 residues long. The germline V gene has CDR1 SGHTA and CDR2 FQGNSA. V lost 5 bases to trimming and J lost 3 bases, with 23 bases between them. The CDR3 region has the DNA TGTGCCAGCAGCCCGAGACCCCCCGGGTTAATGGGCTACGAGCAGTACTTC. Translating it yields CASSPRPPGLMGYEQYF.

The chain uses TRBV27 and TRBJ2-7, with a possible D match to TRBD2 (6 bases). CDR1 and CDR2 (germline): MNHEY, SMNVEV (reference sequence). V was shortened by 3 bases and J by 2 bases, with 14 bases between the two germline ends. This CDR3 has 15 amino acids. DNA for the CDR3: TGTGCCAGCAGTTTGGGGCGGGGTCGGACCTACGAGCAGTACTTC. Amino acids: CASSLGRGRTYEQYF.

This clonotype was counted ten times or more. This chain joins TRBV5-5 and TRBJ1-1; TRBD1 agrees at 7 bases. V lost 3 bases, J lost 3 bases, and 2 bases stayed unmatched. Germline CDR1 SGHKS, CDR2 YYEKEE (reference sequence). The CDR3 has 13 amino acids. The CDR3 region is CASSWDRYTEAFF. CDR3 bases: TGTGCCAGCAGCTGGGACAGATACACTGAAGCTTTCTTT.

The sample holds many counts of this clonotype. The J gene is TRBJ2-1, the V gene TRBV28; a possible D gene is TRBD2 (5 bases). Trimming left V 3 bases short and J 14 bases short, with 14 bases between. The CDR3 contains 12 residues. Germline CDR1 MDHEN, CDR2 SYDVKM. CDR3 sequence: CASSFSRHGEFF. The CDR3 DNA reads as TGTGCCAGCAGTTTCTCACGTCACGGGGAGTTCTTC.

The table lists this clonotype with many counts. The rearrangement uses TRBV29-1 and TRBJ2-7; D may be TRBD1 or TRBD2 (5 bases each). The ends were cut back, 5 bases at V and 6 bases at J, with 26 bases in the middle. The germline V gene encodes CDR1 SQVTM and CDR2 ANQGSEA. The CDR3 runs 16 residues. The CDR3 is CSVRLDWDPTQIEQYF. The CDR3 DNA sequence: TGCAGCGTTCGGTTGGACTGGGACCCCACACAGATCGAGCAGTACTTC.

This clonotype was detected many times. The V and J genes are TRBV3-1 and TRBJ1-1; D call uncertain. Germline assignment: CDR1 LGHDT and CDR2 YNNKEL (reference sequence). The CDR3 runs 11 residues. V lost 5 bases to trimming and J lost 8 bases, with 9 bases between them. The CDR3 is CASSYQMEAFF. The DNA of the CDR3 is TGTGCCAGCAGCTACCAGATGGAAGCTTTCTTT.

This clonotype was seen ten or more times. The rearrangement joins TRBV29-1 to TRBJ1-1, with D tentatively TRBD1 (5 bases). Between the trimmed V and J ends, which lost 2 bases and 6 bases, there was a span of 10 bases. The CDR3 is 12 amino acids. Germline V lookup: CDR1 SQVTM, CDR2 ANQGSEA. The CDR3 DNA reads TGCAGCGTTGAAACGACAGTCCCTGAAGCTTTCTTT. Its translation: CSVETTVPEAFF.

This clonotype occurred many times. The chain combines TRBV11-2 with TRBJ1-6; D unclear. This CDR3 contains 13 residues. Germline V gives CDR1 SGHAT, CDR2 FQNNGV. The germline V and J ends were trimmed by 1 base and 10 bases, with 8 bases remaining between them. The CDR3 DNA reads TGTGCCAGCAGCTTAGGAGGTGGATCACCCCTCCACTTT. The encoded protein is CASSLGGGSPLHF.

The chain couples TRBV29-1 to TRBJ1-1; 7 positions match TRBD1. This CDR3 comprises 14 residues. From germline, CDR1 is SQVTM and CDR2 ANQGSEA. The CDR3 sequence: CIVQQGTMNTEAFF. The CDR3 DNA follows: TGCATCGTCCAACAGGGGACCATGAACACTGAAGCTTTCTTT.

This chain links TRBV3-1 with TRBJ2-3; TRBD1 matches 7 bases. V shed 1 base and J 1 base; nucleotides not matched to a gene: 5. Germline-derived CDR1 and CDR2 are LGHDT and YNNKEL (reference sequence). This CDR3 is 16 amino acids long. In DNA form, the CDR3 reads TGTGCCAGCAGCCAAGGGAAGGGGGCCGGCACAGATACGCAGTATTTT. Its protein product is CASSQGKGAGTDTQYF.

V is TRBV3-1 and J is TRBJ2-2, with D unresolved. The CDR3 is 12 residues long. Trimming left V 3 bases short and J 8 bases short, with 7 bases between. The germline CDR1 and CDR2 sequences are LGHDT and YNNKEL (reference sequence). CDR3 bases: TGTGCCAGCAGCCAGGAAAAGGGGGAGCTGTTTTTT. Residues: CASSQEKGELFF.

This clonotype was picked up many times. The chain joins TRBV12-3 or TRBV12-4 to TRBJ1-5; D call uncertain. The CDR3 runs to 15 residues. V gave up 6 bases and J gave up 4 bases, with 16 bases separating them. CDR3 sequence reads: CASRPPGTANQPQHF. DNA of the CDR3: TGTGCCAGCAGACCCCCCGGCACGGCTAATCAGCCCCAGCATTTT.

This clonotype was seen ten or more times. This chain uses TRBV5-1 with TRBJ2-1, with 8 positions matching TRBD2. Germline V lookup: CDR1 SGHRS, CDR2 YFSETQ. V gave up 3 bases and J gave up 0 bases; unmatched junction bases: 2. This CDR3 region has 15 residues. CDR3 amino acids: CASSSAGDSYNEQFF. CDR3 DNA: TGCGCCAGCAGCTCAGCGGGGGACTCCTACAATGAGCAGTTCTTC.

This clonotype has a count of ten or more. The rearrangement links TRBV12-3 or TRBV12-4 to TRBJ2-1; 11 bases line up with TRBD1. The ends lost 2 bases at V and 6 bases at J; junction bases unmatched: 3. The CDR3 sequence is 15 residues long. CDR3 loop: CASSLRGTGGNEQFF. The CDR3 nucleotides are TGTGCCAGCAGTTTAAGGGGGACAGGGGGCAATGAGCAGTTCTTC.

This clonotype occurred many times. CDR3 sequence reads: CASSPRIGAGETQYF. As DNA, the CDR3 is TGTGCCAGCAGCCCCCGCATCGGGGCCGGTGAGACCCAGTACTTC. The chain joins TRBV4-2 to TRBJ2-5; D tentatively fits TRBD1 or TRBD2 (5 bases each). Germline loops: CDR1 LGHNA, CDR2 YNFKEQ. The CDR3 totals 15 residues. V was clipped by 4 bases and J by 5 bases, with 17 bases between them.

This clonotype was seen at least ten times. The CDR3 DNA follows: TGTGCCAGCAGTGGACTAGGGGAGACAGATACGCAGTATTTT. This encodes CASSGLGETDTQYF. The chain recombines TRBV6-2 or TRBV6-3 with TRBJ2-3; TRBD2 agrees at 7 bases. Germline assignment: CDR1 MNHEY and CDR2 SVGEGT. V shed 5 bases and J 3 bases; nucleotides not matched to a gene: 5. The CDR3 is 14 amino acids.

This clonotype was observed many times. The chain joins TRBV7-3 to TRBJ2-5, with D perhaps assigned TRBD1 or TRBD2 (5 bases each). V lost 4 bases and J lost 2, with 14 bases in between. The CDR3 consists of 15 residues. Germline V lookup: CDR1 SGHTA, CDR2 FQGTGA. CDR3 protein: CASSSGPPSQETQYF. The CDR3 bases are TGTGCCAGCAGCTCGGGACCCCCCTCGCAAGAGACCCAGTACTTC.

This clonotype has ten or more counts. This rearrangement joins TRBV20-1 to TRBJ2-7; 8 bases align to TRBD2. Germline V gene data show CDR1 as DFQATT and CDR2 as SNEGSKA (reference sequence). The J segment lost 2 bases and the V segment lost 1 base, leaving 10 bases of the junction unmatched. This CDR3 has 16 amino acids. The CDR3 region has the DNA TGCAGTGCTAGAGGGACGGGCGGGGGGACTCCCTACGAGCAGTACTTC. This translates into CSARGTGGGTPYEQYF.